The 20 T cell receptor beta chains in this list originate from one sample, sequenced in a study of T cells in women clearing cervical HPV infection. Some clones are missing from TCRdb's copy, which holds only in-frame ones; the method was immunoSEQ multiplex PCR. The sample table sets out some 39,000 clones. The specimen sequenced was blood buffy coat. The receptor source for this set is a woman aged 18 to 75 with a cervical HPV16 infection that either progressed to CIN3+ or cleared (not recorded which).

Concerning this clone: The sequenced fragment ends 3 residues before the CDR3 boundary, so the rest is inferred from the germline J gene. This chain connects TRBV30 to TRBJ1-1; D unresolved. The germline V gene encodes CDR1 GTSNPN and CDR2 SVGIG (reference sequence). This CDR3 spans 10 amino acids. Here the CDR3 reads CAWRRQEAFF. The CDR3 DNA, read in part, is TGTGCCTGGAGGAGGCAGGAA.

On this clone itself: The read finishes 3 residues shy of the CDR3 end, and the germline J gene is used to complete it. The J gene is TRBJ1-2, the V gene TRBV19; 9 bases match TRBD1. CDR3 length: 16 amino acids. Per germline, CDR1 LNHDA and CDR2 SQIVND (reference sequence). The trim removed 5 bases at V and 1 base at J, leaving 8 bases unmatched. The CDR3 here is CASSVAGTGFNYGYTF. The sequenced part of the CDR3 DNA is TGTGCCAGTAGTGTCGCCGGGACAGGGTTTAACTATGGC.

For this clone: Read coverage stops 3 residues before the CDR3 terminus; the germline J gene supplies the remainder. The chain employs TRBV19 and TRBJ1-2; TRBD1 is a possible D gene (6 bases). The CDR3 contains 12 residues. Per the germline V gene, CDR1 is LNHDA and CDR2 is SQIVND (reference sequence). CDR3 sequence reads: CASRVIGGDYTF. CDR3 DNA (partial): TGTGCCAGTAGGGTGATAGGGGGTGAC. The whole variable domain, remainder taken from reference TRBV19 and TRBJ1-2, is DGGITQSPKYLFRKEGQNVTLSCEQNLNHDAMYWYRQDPGQGLRLIYYSQIVNDFQKGDIAEGYSVSREKKESFPLTVTSAQKNPTAFYLCASRVIGGDYTFGSGTRLTVV.

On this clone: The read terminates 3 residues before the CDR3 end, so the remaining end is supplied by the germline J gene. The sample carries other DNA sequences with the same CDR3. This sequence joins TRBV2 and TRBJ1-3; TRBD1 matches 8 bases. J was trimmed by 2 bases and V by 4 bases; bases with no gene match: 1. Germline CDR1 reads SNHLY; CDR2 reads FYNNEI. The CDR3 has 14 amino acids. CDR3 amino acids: CASSADRAGNTIYF. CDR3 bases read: TGTGCCAGCAGTGCGGACAGGGCTGGAAACACC.

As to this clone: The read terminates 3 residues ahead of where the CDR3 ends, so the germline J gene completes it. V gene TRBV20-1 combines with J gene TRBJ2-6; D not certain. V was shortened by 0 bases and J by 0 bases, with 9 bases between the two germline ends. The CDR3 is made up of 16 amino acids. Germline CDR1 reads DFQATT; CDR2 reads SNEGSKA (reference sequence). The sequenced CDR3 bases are TGCAGTGCTAGAGACCCCACTAACTCTGGGGCCAACGTC. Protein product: CSARDPTNSGANV. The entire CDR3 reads CSARDPTNSGANVLTF.

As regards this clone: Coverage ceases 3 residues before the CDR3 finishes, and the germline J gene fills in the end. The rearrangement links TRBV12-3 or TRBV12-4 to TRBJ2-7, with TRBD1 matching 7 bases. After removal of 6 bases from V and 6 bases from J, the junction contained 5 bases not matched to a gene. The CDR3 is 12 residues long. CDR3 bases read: TGTGCCAGCAGAACAGGGGCTGGCGAG. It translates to CASRTGAGE. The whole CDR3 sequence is CASRTGAGEQYF.

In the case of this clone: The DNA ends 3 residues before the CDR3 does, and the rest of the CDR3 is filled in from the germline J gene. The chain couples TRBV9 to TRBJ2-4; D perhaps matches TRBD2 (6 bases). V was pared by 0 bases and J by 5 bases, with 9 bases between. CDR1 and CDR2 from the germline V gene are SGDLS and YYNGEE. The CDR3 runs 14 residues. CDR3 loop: CASSVGGVENIQYF. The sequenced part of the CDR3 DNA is TGTGCCAGCAGCGTAGGGGGGGTGGAAAACATT.

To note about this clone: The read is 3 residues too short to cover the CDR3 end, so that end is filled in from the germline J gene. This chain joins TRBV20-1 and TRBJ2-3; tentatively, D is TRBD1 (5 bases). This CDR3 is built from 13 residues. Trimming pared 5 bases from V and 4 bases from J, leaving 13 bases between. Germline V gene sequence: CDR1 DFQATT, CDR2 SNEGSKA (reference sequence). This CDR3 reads CSAGHEVADTQYF. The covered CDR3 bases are TGCAGTGCTGGACACGAGGTGGCAGATACG.

This CDR3 reads CASSPGTNTGELFF. CDR3 bases read: TGTGCCAGCAGCCCCGGGACAAACACCGGGGAG. The chain combines TRBV5-6 with TRBJ2-2; D is perhaps TRBD1 (6 bases). From the germline J gene comes the end of the CDR3, since the read stops 3 residues before it. The CDR3 consists of 14 residues. Germline lookup yields CDR1 SGHDT and CDR2 YYEEEE. V was clipped by 4 bases and J by 2 bases, with 9 bases between them.

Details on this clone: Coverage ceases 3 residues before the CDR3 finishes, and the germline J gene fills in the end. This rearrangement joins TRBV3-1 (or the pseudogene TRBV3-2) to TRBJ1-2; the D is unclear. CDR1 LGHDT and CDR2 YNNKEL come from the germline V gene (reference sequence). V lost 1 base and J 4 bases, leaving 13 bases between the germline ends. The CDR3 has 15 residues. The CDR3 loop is CASSQGSLTPYGYTF. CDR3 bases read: TGTGCCAGCAGCCAAGGCTCTTTAACACCCTATGGC.

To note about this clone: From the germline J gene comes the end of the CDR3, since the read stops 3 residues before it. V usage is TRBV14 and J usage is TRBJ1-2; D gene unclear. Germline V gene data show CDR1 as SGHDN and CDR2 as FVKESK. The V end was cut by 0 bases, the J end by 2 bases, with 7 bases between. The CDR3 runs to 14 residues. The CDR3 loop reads CASSQDVTNYGYTF. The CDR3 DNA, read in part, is TGTGCCAGCAGCCAAGATGTGACAAACTATGGC.

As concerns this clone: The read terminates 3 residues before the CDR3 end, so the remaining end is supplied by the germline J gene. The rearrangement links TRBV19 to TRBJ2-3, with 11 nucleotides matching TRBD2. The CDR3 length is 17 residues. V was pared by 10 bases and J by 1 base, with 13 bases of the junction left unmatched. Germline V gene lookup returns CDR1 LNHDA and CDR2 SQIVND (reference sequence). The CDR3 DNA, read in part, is TGTGCCACCGGGGGGCCTCTAGCGGGAGGCGGCACAGATACG. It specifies CATGGPLAGGGTDT. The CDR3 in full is CATGGPLAGGGTDTQYF. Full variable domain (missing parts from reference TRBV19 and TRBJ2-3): DGGITQSPKYLFRKEGQNVTLSCEQNLNHDAMYWYRQDPGQGLRLIYYSQIVNDFQKGDIAEGYSVSREKKESFPLTVTSAQKNPTAFYLCATGGPLAGGGTDTQYFGPGTRLTVL.

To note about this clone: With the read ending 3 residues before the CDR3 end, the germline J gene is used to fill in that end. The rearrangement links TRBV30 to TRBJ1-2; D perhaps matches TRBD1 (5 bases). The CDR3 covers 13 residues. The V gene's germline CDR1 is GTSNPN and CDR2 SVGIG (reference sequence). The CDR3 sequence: CAWGTAGSGDYTF. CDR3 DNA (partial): TGTGCCTGGGGGACTGCCGGATCGGGGGAC.

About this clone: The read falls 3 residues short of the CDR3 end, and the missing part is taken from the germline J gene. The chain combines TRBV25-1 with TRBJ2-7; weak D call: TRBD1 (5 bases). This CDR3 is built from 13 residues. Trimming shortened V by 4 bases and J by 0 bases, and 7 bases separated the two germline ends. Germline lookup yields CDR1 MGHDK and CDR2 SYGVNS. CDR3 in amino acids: CASSGTLSYEQYF. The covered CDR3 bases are TGTGCCAGCAGTGGGACACTCTCCTACGAG.

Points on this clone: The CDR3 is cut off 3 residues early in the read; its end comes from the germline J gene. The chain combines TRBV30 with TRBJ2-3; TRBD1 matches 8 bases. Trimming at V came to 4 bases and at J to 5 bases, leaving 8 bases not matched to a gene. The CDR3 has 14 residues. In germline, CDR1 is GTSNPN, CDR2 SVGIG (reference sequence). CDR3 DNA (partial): TGTGCCTGGACAAGACAGGGGTGGGTAGATACG. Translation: CAWTRQGWVDT. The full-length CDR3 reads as CAWTRQGWVDTQYF. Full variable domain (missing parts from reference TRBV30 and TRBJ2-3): SQTIHQWPATLVQPVGSPLSLECTVEGTSNPNLYWYRQAAGRGLQLLFYSVGIGQISSEVPQNLSASRPQDRQFILSSKKLLLSDSGFYLCAWTRQGWVDTQYFGPGTRLTVL.

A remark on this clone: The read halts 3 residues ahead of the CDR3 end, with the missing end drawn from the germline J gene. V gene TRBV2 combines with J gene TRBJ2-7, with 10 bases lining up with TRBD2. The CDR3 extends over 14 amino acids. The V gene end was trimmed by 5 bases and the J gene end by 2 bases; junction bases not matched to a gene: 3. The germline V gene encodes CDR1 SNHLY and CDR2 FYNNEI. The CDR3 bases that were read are TGTGCCAGCAGTAGGACTAGCGGCCCCTACGAG. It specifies CASSRTSGPYE. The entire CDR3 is CASSRTSGPYEQYF.

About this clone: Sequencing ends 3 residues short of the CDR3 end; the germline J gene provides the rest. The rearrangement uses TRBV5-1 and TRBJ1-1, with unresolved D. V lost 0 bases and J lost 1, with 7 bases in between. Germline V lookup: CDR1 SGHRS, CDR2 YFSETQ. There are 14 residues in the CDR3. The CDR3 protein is CASSLDRQNTEAFF. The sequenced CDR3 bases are TGCGCCAGCAGCTTGGACAGACAGAACACTGAA.

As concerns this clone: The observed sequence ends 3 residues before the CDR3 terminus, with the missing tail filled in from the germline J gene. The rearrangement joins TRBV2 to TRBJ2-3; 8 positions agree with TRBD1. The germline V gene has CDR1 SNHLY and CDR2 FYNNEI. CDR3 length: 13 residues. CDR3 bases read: TGTGCCAGCAGCAACAGGGGGGAAGAGACG. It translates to CASSNRGEET. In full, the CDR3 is CASSNRGEETQYF.

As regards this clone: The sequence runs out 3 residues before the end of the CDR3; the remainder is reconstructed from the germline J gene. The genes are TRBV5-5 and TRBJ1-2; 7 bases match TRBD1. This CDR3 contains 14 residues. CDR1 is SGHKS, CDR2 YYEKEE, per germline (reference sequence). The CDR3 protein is CASSSRGELRGYTF. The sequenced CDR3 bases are TGTGCCAGCAGCTCCAGGGGGGAACTACGAGGC.

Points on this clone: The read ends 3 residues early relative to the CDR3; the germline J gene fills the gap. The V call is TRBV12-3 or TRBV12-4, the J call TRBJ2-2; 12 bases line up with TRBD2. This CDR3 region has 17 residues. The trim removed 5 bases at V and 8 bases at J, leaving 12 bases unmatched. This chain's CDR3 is CASSPLGTSGSVGELFF. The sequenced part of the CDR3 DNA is TGTGCCAGCAGTCCACTAGGGACTAGCGGGTCGGTTGGGGAG.